These T cell receptor beta chains were read from a single sample in a study of blood T cells in healthy people across ages. One entry per CDR3 protein, called by TCRdb with MiXCR from the 5' RACE reads. The sample shows more than 900,000 distinct CDR3 sequences, 20% to 25% of them seen only once. These data were also filed under a second study, of T cells of mothers and their children.

Source material: blood. These receptors all come from a girl aged 2 to 9 in good health. Both conserved end residues are part of each CDR3. A D gene is named only where the DNA matches it firmly. Where a row states a size, it is once, few, many or the class of an expanded clone; other rows omit it.

-	-	TRBJ1-4	TRBV15	CATSRAQGTNEKLFF	TGTGCCACCAGCAGAGCACAGGGAACTAATGAAAAACTGTTTTTT
-	-	TRBJ2-5	TRBV27	CASSLYGGTNQETQYF	TGTGCCAGCAGTTTATACGGGGGGACAAACCAAGAGACCCAGTACTTC
-	TRBD2	TRBJ2-1	TRBV28	CASSPLADVYNEQFF	TGTGCCAGCAGCCCACTAGCGGACGTTTACAATGAGCAGTTCTTC
once	-	TRBJ2-5	TRBV4-2	CASSQAGSVYQETQYF	TGTGCCAGCAGCCAAGCGGGGTCAGTGTACCAAGAGACCCAGTACTTC
-	TRBD2	TRBJ2-4	TRBV28	CASSPGLEIAIQYF	TGTGCCAGCAGTCCCGGACTAGAAATAGCCATTCAGTACTTC
-	-	TRBJ2-7	TRBV23-1	CASSQLGTAYEQYF	TGCGCCAGCAGTCAATTAGGTACAGCCTACGAGCAGTACTTC
few	TRBD1	TRBJ1-4	TRBV7-9	CASSTPGQLNEKLFF	TGTGCCAGCAGCACGCCGGGACAGCTTAATGAAAAACTGTTTTTT
-	-	TRBJ2-5	TRBV11-2	CASSLERFTWETQYF	TGTGCCAGCAGCTTAGAACGATTCACCTGGGAGACCCAGTACTTC
-	TRBD1	TRBJ2-1	TRBV2	CASSEYQGLRGLKGAYNEQFF	TGTGCCAGCAGTGAATATCAAGGGCTAAGGGGGCTAAAGGGGGCCTACAATGAGCAGTTCTTC
few	-	TRBJ2-6	TRBV7-9	CASSSDLRANVLTF	TGTGCCAGCAGCTCCGATTTGAGGGCCAACGTCCTGACTTTC
many	-	TRBJ2-7	TRBV6-6	CASNPSTGASYEQYF	TGTGCCAGCAACCCATCTACCGGGGCCTCCTACGAGCAGTACTTC
few	TRBD1	TRBJ2-5	TRBV7-9	CASSDTGGRETQYF	TGTGCCAGCAGCGACACAGGGGGCCGCGAGACCCAGTACTTC
few	-	TRBJ2-1	TRBV6-6	CVSSEQFF	TGTGTCAGCAGTGAGCAGTTCTTC
few	-	TRBJ1-3	TRBV29-1	CSAADGGGTGNTIYF	TGCAGCGCCGCGGATGGGGGTGGCACTGGAAACACCATATATTTT
many	TRBD2	TRBJ2-7	TRBV7-2	CASSLAIGGGPYEQYF	TGTGCCAGCAGCTTAGCGATAGGCGGGGGGCCCTACGAGCAGTACTTC
few	-	TRBJ2-1	TRBV5-1	CASSSADMTIEQFF	TGCGCCAGCAGCTCAGCCGATATGACGATTGAGCAGTTCTTC
-	-	TRBJ2-7	TRBV7-9	CASSSPTEYEQYF	TGTGCCAGCAGCTCCCCGACTGAGTACGAGCAGTACTTC
-	-	TRBJ2-4	TRBV20-1	CSASSAGEAVDIQYF	TGCAGTGCTTCTTCCGCAGGGGAGGCGGTAGACATTCAGTACTTC
-	-	TRBJ1-6	TRBV7-2	CASSRSLHF	TGTGCCAGCAGTCGGTCCCTCCACTTT
few	-	TRBJ2-3	TRBV7-3	CASSLLGSADTQYF	TGTGCCAGCAGCTTACTGGGGTCCGCAGATACGCAGTATTTT
-	TRBD1	TRBJ2-7	TRBV5-1	CASSSLDRGHFSYEQYF	TGCGCCAGCAGCTCTCTCGACAGGGGACACTTCTCCTACGAGCAGTACTTC
-	-	TRBJ2-1	TRBV2	CASSPLAWNEQFF	TGTGCCAGCAGTCCCCTAGCTTGGAATGAGCAGTTCTTC
-	-	TRBJ2-5	TRBV12-3/TRBV12-4	CASTRSPRETLYF	TGCGCCAGCACTCGAAGTCCCCGAGAGACCCTGTACTTC
-	TRBD1	TRBJ1-1	TRBV15	CATSRTGTSEAFF	TGTGCCACCAGCAGGACAGGGACCTCCGAAGCTTTCTTT
-	TRBD2	TRBJ2-7	TRBV9	CASSPGAGGEQYF	TGTGCCAGCAGCCCCGGGGCGGGGGGCGAGCAGTACTTC
-	TRBD1	TRBJ2-4	TRBV27	CASSSIGQGLNIQYF	TGTGCCAGCAGTTCCATTGGACAGGGGCTTAACATTCAGTACTTC
once	-	TRBJ2-5	TRBV7-9	CASSQTVQETQYF	TGTGCCAGCAGTCAAACAGTACAGGAGACCCAGTACTTC
few	-	TRBJ1-4	TRBV20-1	CSARPRFGGDGFNEKLFF	TGCAGTGCTAGACCCCGGTTTGGTGGGGACGGATTTAATGAAAAACTGTTTTTT
many	TRBD1	TRBJ2-7	TRBV12-3/TRBV12-4	CASSLAGTGFYEQYF	TGTGCCAGCAGTTTAGCCGGGACAGGATTCTACGAGCAGTACTTC
-	-	TRBJ2-4	TRBV5-6	CASSFGVRDLINIQYF	TGTGCCAGCAGTTTTGGAGTCCGGGACCTAATAAACATTCAGTACTTC
-	-	TRBJ1-1	TRBV10-3	CAVMAIENTEAFF	TGTGCCGTCATGGCCATCGAGAACACTGAAGCTTTCTTT
-	TRBD2	TRBJ2-5	TRBV6-1	CASSGTSGSRSVETQYF	TGTGCCAGCAGTGGGACTAGCGGGAGTCGAAGTGTGGAGACCCAGTACTTC
-	-	TRBJ2-3	TRBV4-3	CASSHDSSNTQYF	TGCGCCAGCAGCCATGATTCATCCAATACGCAGTATTTT
-	TRBD1	TRBJ2-1	TRBV5-1	CASSKGQGADEQFF	TGCGCCAGCAGCAAGGGACAGGGTGCGGATGAGCAGTTCTTC
-	TRBD1	TRBJ2-2	TRBV19	CASSMGTGGNTGELFF	TGTGCCAGTAGTATGGGGACAGGGGGCAACACCGGGGAGCTGTTTTTT
-	-	TRBJ1-5	TRBV10-3	CAISDGGSNQPQHF	TGTGCCATCAGTGATGGGGGCAGCAATCAGCCCCAGCATTTT
few	-	TRBJ1-5	TRBV27	CASSLHVGSNQPQHF	TGTGCCAGCAGTTTACATGTAGGTAGCAATCAGCCCCAGCATTTT
-	TRBD1	TRBJ1-1	TRBV7-9	CASRPGTGLGNTEAFF	TGTGCCAGCAGGCCCGGGACAGGGCTGGGGAACACTGAAGCTTTCTTT
-	-	TRBJ2-2	TRBV4-1	CASSPFDGPPTGELFF	TGCGCCAGCAGCCCCTTCGACGGGCCGCCCACCGGGGAGCTGTTTTTT
-	-	TRBJ2-1	TRBV7-9	CASRAGGGEDEHFF	TGTGCCAGCAGAGCAGGGGGAGGGGAGGATGAGCACTTCTTC
-	TRBD2	TRBJ2-3	TRBV20-1	CSARVLAESTTQYF	TGCAGTGCTAGAGTACTAGCGGAGAGCACTACGCAGTATTTT